Presented here are 25 T cell receptor beta chains from one specimen sequenced in a study of blood T cell repertoires in COVID-19. Produced via immunoSEQ multiplex PCR; TCRdb's table is partial and in-frame only. In the table there are approximately 150,000 clones, 80% to 90% of which are singletons. The sequenced material came from peripheral blood. The receptors here all came from an elderly man with acute or convalescent COVID-19.

The sample holds one count of this clone. The chain is built from TRBV15 and TRBJ2-7, with D possibly being TRBD1 (5 bases). Germline loops: CDR1 LNHNV, CDR2 YYDKDF (reference sequence). There are 14 residues in the CDR3. With 1 base removed from V and 2 bases from J, the gap between germline ends came to 9 bases. The chain's CDR3 is CATSRGGTTYEQYF. CDR3 bases: TGTGCCACCAGCAGAGGGGGCACTACCTACGAGCAGTACTTC.

The chain couples TRBV30 to TRBJ2-2; a possible D gene is TRBD2 (6 bases). CDR1 is GTSNPN, CDR2 SVGIG, per germline (reference sequence). The length of the CDR3 is 15 residues. Trimming cost V 3 bases and J 1 base, with 12 bases left between them. The CDR3 sequence is CAWRRGARNTGELFF. CDR3 bases: TGTGCCTGGAGGCGGGGAGCAAGGAACACCGGGGAGCTGTTTTTT.

The chain uses TRBV13 and TRBJ2-7; TRBD2 agrees at 8 bases. Looked up from germline, CDR1 is PRHDT and CDR2 is FYEKMQ (reference sequence). V lost 5 bases to trimming and J lost 9 bases; unmatched junction nucleotides: 12. The CDR3 has 14 amino acids. The CDR3 DNA is TGTGCCAGCAGCACAACCGGGACTAGTGGTGTGCAGTACTTC. It is translated as CASSTTGTSGVQYF.

The chain recombines TRBV28 with TRBJ2-1; no firm D call. The CDR3 runs 13 residues. Germline CDR1 MDHEN, CDR2 SYDVKM. V was cut by 3 bases and J by 9 bases, with 12 bases left in between. The CDR3 is CASSFSLVVEQFF. The DNA for the CDR3 is TGTGCCAGCAGTTTTAGTCTGGTGGTTGAGCAGTTCTTC.

The gene calls are TRBV23-1 and TRBJ2-1, with D uncertain. TRBV23-1 belongs to the ORF category, with a function that is uncertain. The germline V and J ends were trimmed by 0 bases and 2 bases, with 14 bases remaining between them. This CDR3 comprises 17 residues. This CDR3 is CASSQSWYAGPYNEQFF. DNA for the CDR3: TGCGCCAGCAGTCAATCGTGGTATGCTGGGCCCTACAATGAGCAGTTCTTC.

This chain connects TRBV27 to TRBJ2-2, with D unresolved. CDR1 is MNHEY, CDR2 SMNVEV, per germline (reference sequence). The CDR3 is made up of 16 amino acids. V lost 5 bases and J lost 0, with 13 bases in between. In DNA, the CDR3 is TGTGCCAGCAGTATAGCTGGGTACGCGAACACCGGGGAGCTGTTTTTT. As protein: CASSIAGYANTGELFF.

The V and J genes are TRBV11-2 and TRBJ2-3, with D maybe TRBD2 (7 bases). This CDR3 is 16 amino acids long. The V gene lost 1 base and the J gene lost 3 bases, with 14 bases spanning the gap. From germline, CDR1 is SGHAT and CDR2 FQNNGV. The CDR3 here is CASSLVGGPRTDTQYF. The CDR3 nucleotides are TGTGCCAGCAGCTTAGTGGGGGGGCCTCGGACAGATACGCAGTATTTT.

The V call is TRBV18, the J call TRBJ2-2, with D possibly matching TRBD1 (5 bases). CDR1 KGHSH and CDR2 LQKENI come from the germline V gene. Trimming left V 0 bases short and J 3 bases short, with 11 bases between. The CDR3 is 16 amino acids. In DNA form, the CDR3 reads TGTGCCAGCTCACCACCGGTTGGCAGGGACACCGGGGAGCTGTTTTTT. Translating it yields CASSPPVGRDTGELFF.

The chain combines TRBV29-1 with TRBJ2-5, with D tentatively TRBD2 (5 bases). The V and J ends lost 7 bases and 1 base respectively, with 13 bases between them. CDR1 SQVTM and CDR2 ANQGSEA come from the germline V gene. The CDR3 sequence is 13 residues long. CDR3: CSGRRGLQETQYF. The CDR3 DNA reads as TGCAGCGGCCGTCGGGGTCTCCAAGAGACCCAGTACTTC.

The chain uses TRBV5-1 and TRBJ2-5; the match to TRBD2 covers 8 bases. Germline V gene sequence: CDR1 SGHRS, CDR2 YFSETQ. The CDR3 totals 15 residues. Trimming removed 2 bases from V and 0 bases from J; junction bases left unmatched: 3. The CDR3 bases are TGCGCCAGCAGCTTAGCGGGGGAGAACCAAGAGACCCAGTACTTC. Its protein is CASSLAGENQETQYF. The complete variable domain, with remaining parts taken from reference TRBV5-1 and TRBJ2-5, reads KAGVTQTPRYLIKTRGQQVTLSCSPISGHRSVSWYQQTPGQGLQFLFEYFSETQRNKGNFPGRFSGRQFSNSRSEMNVSTLELGDSALYLCASSLAGENQETQYFGPGTRLLVL.

J is TRBJ1-4 and V is TRBV3-1 (or the pseudogene TRBV3-2); no definite D call. The CDR3 consists of 15 residues. Trimming took off 5 bases at V and 6 bases at J, with 16 bases between the two ends. From germline, CDR1 is LGHDT and CDR2 YNNKEL (reference sequence). The CDR3 spells CASSKGRAWDEKLFF. The CDR3, as DNA: TGTGCCAGCAGCAAAGGGCGGGCGTGGGATGAAAAACTGTTTTTT.

The J gene is TRBJ1-1, the V gene TRBV9; D is unresolved. The CDR3 sequence is 14 residues long. Trimming left V 2 bases short and J 1 base short, with 9 bases between. The germline CDR1 and CDR2 sequences are SGDLS and YYNGEE. Written as DNA, the CDR3 is TGTGCCAGCAGCGTGCTTGGAGAGAACACTGAAGCTTTCTTT. Residues: CASSVLGENTEAFF.

The chain has TRBV5-8 and TRBJ2-1, with 7 bases lining up with TRBD2. The V gene end was trimmed by 4 bases and the J gene end by 3 bases; junction bases not matched to a gene: 7. The CDR3 spans 15 residues. Per the germline V gene, CDR1 is SGHTS and CDR2 is YDEGEE. The CDR3 DNA sequence: TGTGCCAGCAGCCTGGAGGGGACTAACTACAATGAGCAGTTCTTC. The encoded protein is CASSLEGTNYNEQFF.

V usage is TRBV3-1 (or the pseudogene TRBV3-2) and J usage is TRBJ2-7; the D gene is possibly TRBD2 (5 bases). Germline values: CDR1 LGHDT, CDR2 YNNKEL (reference sequence). Trimming took off 1 base at V and 7 bases at J, with 20 bases between the two ends. The CDR3 is 16 amino acids. The CDR3 DNA reads as TGTGCCAGCAGCCAAGCCCACCACTCCCGGCGAGGGGAGCAGTACTTC. Protein product: CASSQAHHSRRGEQYF.

The rearrangement links TRBV5-5 to TRBJ1-3, with 10 bases fitting TRBD1. The CDR3 totals 16 residues. With V trimmed by 3 bases and J by 3 bases, 6 bases remained unmatched. Germline CDR1 and CDR2: SGHKS and YYEKEE (reference sequence). The CDR3 loop reads CASSSADRGFGNTIYF. The CDR3 DNA reads TGTGCCAGCAGCTCCGCGGACAGGGGGTTTGGAAACACCATATATTTT.

This clone was seen more than once but under ten times. The rearrangement uses TRBV27 and TRBJ2-7; tentative D call: TRBD1 (6 bases). The CDR3 runs to 13 residues. Trimming removed 5 bases from V and 7 bases from J, with 15 bases in between. CDR1 and CDR2 from the germline V gene are MNHEY and SMNVEV (reference sequence). CDR3 protein: CASSKLDSREQYF. The DNA for the CDR3 is TGTGCCAGCAGTAAACTGGACAGCCGAGAGCAGTACTTC.

A remark on this clone: Other DNA sequences in this specimen translate into the identical CDR3. V is TRBV19 and J is TRBJ1-1, with 7 bases identical to TRBD1. The CDR3 has 14 amino acids. The J segment lost 1 base and the V segment lost 3 bases, leaving 2 bases of the junction unmatched. The germline V gene has CDR1 LNHDA and CDR2 SQIVND (reference sequence). The CDR3: CASSIRQGNTEAFF. The CDR3 DNA reads TGTGCCAGTAGTATTAGACAGGGGAACACTGAAGCTTTCTTT.

J is TRBJ2-3 and V is TRBV5-4, with 15 bases aligning to TRBD2. Trimming took 3 bases from V and 6 from J; bases not matched to a gene: 2. CDR3 length: 15 amino acids. CDR1 SGHNT and CDR2 YYREEE come from the germline V gene (reference sequence). The CDR3 loop reads CASSSGTSGRDTQYF. CDR3 in DNA: TGTGCCAGCAGCTCCGGGACTAGCGGGAGGGATACGCAGTATTTT.

For the CDR3, the DNA is TGTGCCAGCACACAGGGGGCCCTATACTATGGCTACACCTTC. Protein: CASTQGALYYGYTF. V gene TRBV6-1 combines with J gene TRBJ1-2; 9 bases agree with TRBD1. V lost 7 bases to trimming and J lost 3 bases; unmatched junction nucleotides: 6. The CDR3 sequence is 14 residues long. Looked up from germline, CDR1 is MNHNS and CDR2 is SASEGT.

This chain connects TRBV5-5 to TRBJ2-5; TRBD1 might be the D (6 bases). CDR1 is SGHKS and CDR2 is YYEKEE in the germline V gene (reference sequence). V gave up 1 base and J gave up 1 base, with 14 bases separating them. The CDR3 is made up of 16 amino acids. CDR3 loop: CASSLLDSPLQETQYF. CDR3 DNA: TGTGCCAGCAGCTTGTTGGACAGCCCCCTCCAAGAGACCCAGTACTTC.

This chain joins TRBV24-1 and TRBJ2-7; 15 nucleotides align to TRBD2. Germline CDR1 KGHDR, CDR2 SFDVKD. The CDR3 runs 13 residues. V trimming: 9 bases; J trimming: 7 bases; junction bases outside the gene matches: 3. The chain's CDR3 is CATGTSGRSEQYF. The DNA of the CDR3 is TGTGCCACCGGGACTAGCGGGAGGAGTGAGCAGTACTTC.

The chain employs TRBV2 and TRBJ1-5; D not resolved. Trimming took 2 bases from V and 4 from J, leaving 6 bases between them. The CDR3 is 13 amino acids. The germline CDR1 and CDR2 sequences are SNHLY and FYNNEI. CDR3 residues: CASSESPNQPQHF. CDR3 coding DNA: TGTGCCAGCAGTGAAAGCCCAAATCAGCCCCAGCATTTT.

This sequence joins TRBV19 and TRBJ1-4; tentatively, D is TRBD1 (5 bases). Germline V gene data show CDR1 as LNHDA and CDR2 as SQIVND (reference sequence). This CDR3 comprises 15 residues. V was trimmed by 5 bases and J by 6 bases, leaving 16 bases between them. In DNA, the CDR3 is TGTGCCAGTAGTCCCTTACAGCAAGGGGATGAAAAACTGTTTTTT. This encodes CASSPLQQGDEKLFF. The full variable domain, completed using reference TRBV19 and TRBJ1-4, is DGGITQSPKYLFRKEGQNVTLSCEQNLNHDAMYWYRQDPGQGLRLIYYSQIVNDFQKGDIAEGYSVSREKKESFPLTVTSAQKNPTAFYLCASSPLQQGDEKLFFGSGTQLSVL.

V usage is TRBV19 and J usage is TRBJ1-2; 9 bases line up with TRBD1. V gave up 5 bases and J gave up 7 bases; unmatched junction bases: 11. In germline, CDR1 is LNHDA, CDR2 SQIVND (reference sequence). The CDR3 has 15 amino acids. DNA for the CDR3: TGTGCCAGTAGTCCGGGACAGGGATTTCCTTCTGGCTACACCTTC. Translated, it gives CASSPGQGFPSGYTF.

The gene calls are TRBV5-1 and TRBJ1-1, with TRBD1 identical over 8 bases. Germline-derived CDR1 and CDR2 are SGHRS and YFSETQ. This CDR3 spans 15 amino acids. Trimming cost V 5 bases and J 0 bases; bases outside gene matches: 6. The CDR3 DNA reads as TGCGCCAGCAGGACAGGGGTGGGGATGAACACTGAAGCTTTCTTT. Its protein product is CASRTGVGMNTEAFF.